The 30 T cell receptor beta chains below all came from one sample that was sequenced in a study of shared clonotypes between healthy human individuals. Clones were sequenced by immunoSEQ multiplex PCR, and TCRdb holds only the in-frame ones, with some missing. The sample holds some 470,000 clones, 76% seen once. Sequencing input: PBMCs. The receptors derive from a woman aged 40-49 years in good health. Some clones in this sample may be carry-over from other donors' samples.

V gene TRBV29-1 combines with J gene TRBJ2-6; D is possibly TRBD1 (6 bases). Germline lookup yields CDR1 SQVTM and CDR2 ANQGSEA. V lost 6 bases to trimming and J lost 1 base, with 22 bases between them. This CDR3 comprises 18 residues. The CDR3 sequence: CSVATTGHRPSGANVLTF. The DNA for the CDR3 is TGCAGCGTAGCGACTACGGGACACCGACCTTCTGGGGCCAACGTCCTGACTTTC. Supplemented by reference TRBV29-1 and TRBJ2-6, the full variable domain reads SAVISQKPSRDICQRGTSLTIQCQVDSQVTMMFWYRQQPGQSLTLIATANQGSEATYESGFVIDKFPISRPNLTFSTLTVSNMSPEDSSIYLCSVATTGHRPSGANVLTFGAGSRLTVL.

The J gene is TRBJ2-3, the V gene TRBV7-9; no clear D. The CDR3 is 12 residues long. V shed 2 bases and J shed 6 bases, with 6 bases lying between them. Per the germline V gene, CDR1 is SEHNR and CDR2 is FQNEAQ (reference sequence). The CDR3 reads CASSLSRDTQYF. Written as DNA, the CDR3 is TGTGCCAGCAGCTTAAGTAGGGATACGCAGTATTTT.

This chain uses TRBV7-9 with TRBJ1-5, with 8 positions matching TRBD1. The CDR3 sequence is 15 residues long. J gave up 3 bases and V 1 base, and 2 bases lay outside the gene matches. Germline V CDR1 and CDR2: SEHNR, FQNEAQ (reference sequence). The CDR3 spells CASSLVTGDNQPQHF. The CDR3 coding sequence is TGTGCCAGCAGCTTAGTGACAGGGGACAATCAGCCCCAGCATTTT.

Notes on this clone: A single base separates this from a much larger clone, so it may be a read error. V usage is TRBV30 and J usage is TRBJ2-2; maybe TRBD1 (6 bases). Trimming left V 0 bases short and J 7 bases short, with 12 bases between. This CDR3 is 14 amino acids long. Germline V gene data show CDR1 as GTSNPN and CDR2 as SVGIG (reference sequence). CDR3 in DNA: TGTGCCTGGAGTGTAGGGGGAAGCATCGGGGAGCTGTTTTTT. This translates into CAWSVGGSIGELFF.

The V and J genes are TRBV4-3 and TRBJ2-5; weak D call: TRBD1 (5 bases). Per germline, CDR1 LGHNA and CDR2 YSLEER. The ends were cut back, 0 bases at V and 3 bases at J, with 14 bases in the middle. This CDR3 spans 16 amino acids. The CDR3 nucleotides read TGCGCCAGCAGCCAAGATTTTCTTTGGGGCAAAGAGACCCAGTACTTC. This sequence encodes CASSQDFLWGKETQYF.

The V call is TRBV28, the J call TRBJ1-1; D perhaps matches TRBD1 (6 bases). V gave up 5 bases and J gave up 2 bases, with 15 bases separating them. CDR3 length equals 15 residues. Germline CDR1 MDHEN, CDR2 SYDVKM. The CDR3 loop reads CASSPPGQRNTEAFF. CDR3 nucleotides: TGTGCCAGCAGTCCCCCGGGACAAAGAAACACTGAAGCTTTCTTT.

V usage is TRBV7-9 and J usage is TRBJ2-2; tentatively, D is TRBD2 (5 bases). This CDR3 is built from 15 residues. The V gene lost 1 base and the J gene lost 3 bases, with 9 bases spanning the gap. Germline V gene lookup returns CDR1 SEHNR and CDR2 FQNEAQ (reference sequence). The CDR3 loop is CASSLVGSHTGELFF. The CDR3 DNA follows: TGTGCCAGCAGCTTAGTTGGGAGCCACACCGGGGAGCTGTTTTTT.

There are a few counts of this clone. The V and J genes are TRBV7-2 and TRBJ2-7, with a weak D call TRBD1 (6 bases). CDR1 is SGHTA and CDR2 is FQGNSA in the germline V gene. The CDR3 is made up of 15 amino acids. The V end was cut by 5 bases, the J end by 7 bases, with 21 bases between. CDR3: CASSTSTGSGTEQYF. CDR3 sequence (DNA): TGTGCCAGCAGCACGAGCACCGGGTCAGGGACAGAGCAGTACTTC.

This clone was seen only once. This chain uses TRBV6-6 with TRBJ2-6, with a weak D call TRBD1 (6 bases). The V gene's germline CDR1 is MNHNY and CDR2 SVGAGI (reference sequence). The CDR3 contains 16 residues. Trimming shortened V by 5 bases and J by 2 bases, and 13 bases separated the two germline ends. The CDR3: CASSKLTGPGANVLTF. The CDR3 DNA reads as TGTGCCAGCAGTAAATTAACAGGGCCTGGGGCCAACGTCCTGACTTTC.

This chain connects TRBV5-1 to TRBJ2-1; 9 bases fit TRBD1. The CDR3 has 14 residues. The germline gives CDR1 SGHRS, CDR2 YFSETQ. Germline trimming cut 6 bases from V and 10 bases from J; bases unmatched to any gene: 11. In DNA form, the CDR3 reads TGCGCCAGCATGGAAACAGGGGGCTTAAACGAGCAGTTCTTC. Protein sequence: CASMETGGLNEQFF.

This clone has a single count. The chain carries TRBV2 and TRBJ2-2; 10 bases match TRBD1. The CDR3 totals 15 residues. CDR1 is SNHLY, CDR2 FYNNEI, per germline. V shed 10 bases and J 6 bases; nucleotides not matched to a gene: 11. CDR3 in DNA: TGTGCCACCTCCTGGGGACAGGGGTTTTCCGGGGAGCTGTTTTTT. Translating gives CATSWGQGFSGELFF.

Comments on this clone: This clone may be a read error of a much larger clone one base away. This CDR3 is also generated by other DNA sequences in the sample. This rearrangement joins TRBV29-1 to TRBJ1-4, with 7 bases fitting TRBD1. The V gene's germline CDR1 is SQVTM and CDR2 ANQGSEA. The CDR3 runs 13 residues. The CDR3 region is CSAVGGAWGQLIF. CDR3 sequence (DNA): TGCAGCGCTGTGGGGGGCGCGTGGGGACAGTTGATTTTT.

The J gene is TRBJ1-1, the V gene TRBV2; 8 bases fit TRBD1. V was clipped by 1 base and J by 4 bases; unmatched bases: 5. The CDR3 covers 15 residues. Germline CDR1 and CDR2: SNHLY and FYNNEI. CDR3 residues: CASSEGTGSITEAFF. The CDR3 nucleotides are TGTGCCAGCAGTGAAGGGACAGGGTCTATCACTGAAGCTTTCTTT.

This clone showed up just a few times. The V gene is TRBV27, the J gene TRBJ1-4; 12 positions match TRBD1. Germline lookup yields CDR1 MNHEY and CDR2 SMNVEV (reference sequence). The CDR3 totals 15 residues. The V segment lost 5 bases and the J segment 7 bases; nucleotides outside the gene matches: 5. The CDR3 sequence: CASSLGTGGFEKLFF. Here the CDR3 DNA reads TGTGCCAGCAGTCTGGGGACAGGGGGCTTTGAAAAACTGTTTTTT.

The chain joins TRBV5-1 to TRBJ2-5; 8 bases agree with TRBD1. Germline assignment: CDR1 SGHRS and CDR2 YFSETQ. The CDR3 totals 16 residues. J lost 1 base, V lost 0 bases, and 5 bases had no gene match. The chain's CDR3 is CASSLAVGTGQETQYF. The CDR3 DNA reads TGCGCCAGCAGCTTGGCCGTCGGGACAGGCCAAGAGACCCAGTACTTC. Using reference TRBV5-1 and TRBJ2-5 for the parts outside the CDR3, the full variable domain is KAGVTQTPRYLIKTRGQQVTLSCSPISGHRSVSWYQQTPGQGLQFLFEYFSETQRNKGNFPGRFSGRQFSNSRSEMNVSTLELGDSALYLCASSLAVGTGQETQYFGPGTRLLVL.

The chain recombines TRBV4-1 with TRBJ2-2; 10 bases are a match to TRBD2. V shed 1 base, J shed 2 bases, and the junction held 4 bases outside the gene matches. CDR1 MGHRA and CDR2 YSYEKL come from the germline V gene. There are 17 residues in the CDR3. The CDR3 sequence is CASSQVASGGNTGELFF. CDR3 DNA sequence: TGCGCCAGCAGCCAAGTGGCTAGCGGGGGTAACACCGGGGAGCTGTTTTTT.

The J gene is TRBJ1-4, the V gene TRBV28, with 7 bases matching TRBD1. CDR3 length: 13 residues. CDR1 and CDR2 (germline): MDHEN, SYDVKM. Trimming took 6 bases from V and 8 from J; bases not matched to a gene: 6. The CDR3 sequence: CASRTGIREKLFF. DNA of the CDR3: TGTGCCAGCAGGACAGGGATTCGGGAAAAACTGTTTTTT.

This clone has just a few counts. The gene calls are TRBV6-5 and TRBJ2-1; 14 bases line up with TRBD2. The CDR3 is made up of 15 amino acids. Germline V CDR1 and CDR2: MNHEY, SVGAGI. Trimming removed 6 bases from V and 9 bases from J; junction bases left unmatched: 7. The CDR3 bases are TGTGCCAGCAGACGACTAGCGGGAGGGCCGGTTGAGCAGTTCTTC. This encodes CASRRLAGGPVEQFF.

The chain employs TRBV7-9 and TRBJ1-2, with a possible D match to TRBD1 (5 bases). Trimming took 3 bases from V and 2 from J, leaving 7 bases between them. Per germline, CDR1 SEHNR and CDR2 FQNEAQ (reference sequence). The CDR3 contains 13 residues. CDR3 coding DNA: TGTGCCAGCAGCTTTCAGGGCAACTATGGCTACACCTTC. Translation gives CASSFQGNYGYTF.

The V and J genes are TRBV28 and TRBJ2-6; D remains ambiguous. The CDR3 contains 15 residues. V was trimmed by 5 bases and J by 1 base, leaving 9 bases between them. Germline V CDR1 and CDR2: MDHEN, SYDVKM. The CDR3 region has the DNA TGTGCCAGCAGTACACCTCATTCTGGGGCCAACGTCCTGACTTTC. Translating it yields CASSTPHSGANVLTF.

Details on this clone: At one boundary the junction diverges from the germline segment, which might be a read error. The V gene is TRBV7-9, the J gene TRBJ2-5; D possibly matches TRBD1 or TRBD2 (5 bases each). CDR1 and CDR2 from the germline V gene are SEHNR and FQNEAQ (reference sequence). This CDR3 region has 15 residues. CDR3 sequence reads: CASSSYILGEGTEYF. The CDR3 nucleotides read TGTGCCAGCAGCTCCTACATACTAGGGGAAGGGACCGAGTACTTC.

In DNA, the CDR3 is TGCGCCAGCAGTCCGGACAGGGGCGCCTACAATGAGCAGTTCTTC. As protein: CASSPDRGAYNEQFF. This chain connects TRBV5-1 to TRBJ2-1, with TRBD1 identical over 9 bases. The CDR3 has 15 amino acids. From germline, CDR1 is SGHRS and CDR2 YFSETQ. V was pared by 5 bases and J by 2 bases, with 5 bases of the junction left unmatched.

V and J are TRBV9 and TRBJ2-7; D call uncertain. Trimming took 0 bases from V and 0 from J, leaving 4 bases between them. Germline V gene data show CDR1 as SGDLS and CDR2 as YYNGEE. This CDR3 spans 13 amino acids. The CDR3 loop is CASSVEPSYEQYF. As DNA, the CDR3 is TGTGCCAGCAGCGTAGAACCCTCCTACGAGCAGTACTTC. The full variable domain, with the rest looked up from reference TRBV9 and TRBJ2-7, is DSGVTQTPKHLITATGQRVTLRCSPRSGDLSVYWYQQSLDQGLQFLIQYYNGEERAKGNILERFSAQQFPDLHSELNLSSLELGDSALYFCASSVEPSYEQYFGPGTRLTVT.

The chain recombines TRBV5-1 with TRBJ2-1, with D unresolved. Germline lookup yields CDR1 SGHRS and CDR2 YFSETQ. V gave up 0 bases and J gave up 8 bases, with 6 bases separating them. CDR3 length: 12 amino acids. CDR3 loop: CASSLGIYEQFF. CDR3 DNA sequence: TGCGCCAGCAGCTTGGGGATCTATGAGCAGTTCTTC.

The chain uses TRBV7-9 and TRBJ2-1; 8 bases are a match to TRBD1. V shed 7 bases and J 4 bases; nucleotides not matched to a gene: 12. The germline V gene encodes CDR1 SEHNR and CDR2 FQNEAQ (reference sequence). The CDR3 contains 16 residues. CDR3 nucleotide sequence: TGTGCCAGCACCAAGGACAGGGCCTATCGGTACAATGAGCAGTTCTTC. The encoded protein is CASTKDRAYRYNEQFF.

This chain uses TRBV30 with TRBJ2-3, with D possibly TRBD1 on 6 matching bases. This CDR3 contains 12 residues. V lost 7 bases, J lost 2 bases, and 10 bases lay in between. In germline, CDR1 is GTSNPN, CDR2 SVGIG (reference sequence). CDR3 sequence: CASRGSTDTQYF. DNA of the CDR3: TGTGCCTCAAGGGGGTCCACAGATACGCAGTATTTT.

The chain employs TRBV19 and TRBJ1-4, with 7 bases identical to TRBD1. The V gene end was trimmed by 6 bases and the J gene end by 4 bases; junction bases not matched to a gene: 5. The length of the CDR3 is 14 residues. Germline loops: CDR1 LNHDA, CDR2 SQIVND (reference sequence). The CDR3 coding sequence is TGTGCCAGTAGACCAGGGACAGATAATGAAAAACTGTTTTTT. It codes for CASRPGTDNEKLFF.

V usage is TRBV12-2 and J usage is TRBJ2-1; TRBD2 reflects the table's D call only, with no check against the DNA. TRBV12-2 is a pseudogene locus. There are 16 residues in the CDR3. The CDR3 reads CASRLAKGRPGNEQFF. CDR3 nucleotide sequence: TGTGCAAGTCGCTTAGCGAAGGGAAGGCCGGGGAATGAGCAGTTCTTC.

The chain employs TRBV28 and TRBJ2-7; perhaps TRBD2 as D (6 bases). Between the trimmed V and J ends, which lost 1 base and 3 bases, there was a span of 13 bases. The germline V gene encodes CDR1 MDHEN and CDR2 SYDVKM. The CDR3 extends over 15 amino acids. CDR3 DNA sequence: TGTGCCAGCAGTTTATACGGCGGGATAAGCTACGAGCAGTACTTC. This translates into CASSLYGGISYEQYF.

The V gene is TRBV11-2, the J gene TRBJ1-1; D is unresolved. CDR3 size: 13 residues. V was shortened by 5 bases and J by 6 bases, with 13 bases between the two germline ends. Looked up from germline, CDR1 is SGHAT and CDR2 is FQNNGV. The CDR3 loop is CASSRLDGSEAFF. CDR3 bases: TGTGCCAGCAGCCGATTGGACGGCTCTGAAGCTTTCTTT.